The entry that follows covers one T cell receptor (beta chain) sequence. This entry is derived from a study of blood T cell repertoires in COVID-19. The data were produced by immunoSEQ multiplex PCR, yet TCRdb's version contains in-frame clones alone and is incomplete. Here the sample spans 300,000 to 350,000 clones, nearly 90% being singletons. The germline V gene encodes CDR1 GTSNPN and CDR2 SVGIG (reference sequence). There are 14 residues in the CDR3. The V end was cut by 3 bases, the J end by 2 bases, with 13 bases between. Participants, about 18 to 89 years old, spanned fewer than 25 US areas. This sequence originates from a woman in her 30s who had recovered from COVID-19. Input material: PBMCs or T cells enriched from blood (not recorded which). The chain links TRBV30 to TRBJ1-2; TRBD1 might be the D (5 bases). Here the CDR3 reads CAWSANGGNYGYTF. In DNA, the CDR3 is TGTGCCTGGAGCGCCAATGGGGGGAACTATGGCTACACCTTC.